Presented here are 6 T cell receptor beta chains from one specimen sequenced in a study of T cell responses to AZD1222 COVID-19 vaccine. Some clones are missing from TCRdb's copy, which holds only in-frame ones; the method was immunoSEQ multiplex PCR. The table includes roughly 150,000 clones, about 91% detected once. The sample consisted of peripheral blood, taken 28 days after the second AZD1222 dose. All receptors come from an adult who received the AZD1222 COVID-19 vaccine.

V and J are TRBV6-5 and TRBJ1-2; possibly TRBD1 for D (5 bases). Trimming stripped 0 bases from V and 6 bases from J, with 14 bases between. Germline-derived CDR1 and CDR2 are MNHEY and SVGAGI. CDR3 length: 15 amino acids. The chain's CDR3 is CASSYSGRGEDGYTF. The CDR3 bases are TGTGCCAGCAGTTACTCGGGGAGGGGAGAGGATGGCTACACCTTC.

This clone occurred a few times. The chain combines TRBV12-5 with TRBJ2-2; 7 bases line up with TRBD1. Germline CDR1 reads LGHNT; CDR2 reads FRNRAP. The J segment lost 4 bases and the V segment lost 1 base, leaving 9 bases of the junction unmatched. The CDR3 totals 17 residues. The CDR3 bases are TGTGCTAGTGGTTTGGCCCTCGGGACAGTGAGCACCGGGGAGCTGTTTTTT. Amino acid sequence: CASGLALGTVSTGELFF.

The CDR3 DNA sequence: TGTGCCAGTAAAGAAGTCGCAGTCTCGAACACTGAAGCTTTCTTT. Its protein is CASKEVAVSNTEAFF. This rearrangement joins TRBV19 to TRBJ1-1; D call uncertain. Trimming removed 7 bases at V and 1 base at J, with 16 bases between. CDR3 length: 15 amino acids. Germline-derived CDR1 and CDR2 are LNHDA and SQIVND (reference sequence).

This rearrangement joins TRBV30 to TRBJ1-2; D gene ambiguous. Trimming shortened V by 2 bases and J by 4 bases, and 8 bases separated the two germline ends. Germline loops: CDR1 GTSNPN, CDR2 SVGIG (reference sequence). The CDR3 consists of 12 residues. Written as DNA, the CDR3 is TGTGCCTGGAGTTCTGGGCCCTATGGCTACACCTTC. It encodes CAWSSGPYGYTF.

The chain couples TRBV7-8 to TRBJ1-5; D is possibly TRBD1 (5 bases). Deletions cut 1 base from V and 7 bases from J, with 14 bases between. Germline-derived CDR1 and CDR2 are SGHVS and FQNEAQ. This CDR3 has 15 residues. The CDR3 DNA reads TGTGCCAGCAGCTTAGTCGGGGGGGGAAGACAGCCCCAGCATTTT. This sequence encodes CASSLVGGGRQPQHF.

The V gene is TRBV27, the J gene TRBJ2-1, with 9 bases lining up with TRBD1. The length of the CDR3 is 14 residues. Germline assignment: CDR1 MNHEY and CDR2 SMNVEV (reference sequence). V shed 6 bases, J shed 3 bases, and the junction held 3 bases outside the gene matches. The CDR3 reads CASSRDRVYNEQFF. The CDR3 nucleotides read TGTGCCAGCAGCCGGGACAGGGTCTACAATGAGCAGTTCTTC.